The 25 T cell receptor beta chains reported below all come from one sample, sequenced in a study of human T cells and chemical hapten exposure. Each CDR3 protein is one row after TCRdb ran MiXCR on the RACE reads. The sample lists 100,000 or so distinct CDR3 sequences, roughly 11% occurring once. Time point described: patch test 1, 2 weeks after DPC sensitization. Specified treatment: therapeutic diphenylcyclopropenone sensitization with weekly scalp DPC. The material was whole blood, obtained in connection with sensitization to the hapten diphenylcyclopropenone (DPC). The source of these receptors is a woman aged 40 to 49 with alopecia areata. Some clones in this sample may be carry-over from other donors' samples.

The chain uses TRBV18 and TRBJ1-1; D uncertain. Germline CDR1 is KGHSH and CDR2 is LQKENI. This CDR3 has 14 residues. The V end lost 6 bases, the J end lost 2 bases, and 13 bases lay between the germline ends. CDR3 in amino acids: CASSVKQPNTEAFF. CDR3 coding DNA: TGTGCCAGCTCGGTTAAACAGCCAAACACTGAAGCTTTCTTT.

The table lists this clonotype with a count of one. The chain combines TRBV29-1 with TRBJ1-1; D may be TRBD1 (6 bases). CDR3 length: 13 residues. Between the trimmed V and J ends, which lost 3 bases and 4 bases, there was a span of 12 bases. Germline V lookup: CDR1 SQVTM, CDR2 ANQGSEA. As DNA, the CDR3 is TGCAGCGTTGATTTGGGGGCAGCCACTGAAGCTTTCTTT. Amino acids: CSVDLGAATEAFF. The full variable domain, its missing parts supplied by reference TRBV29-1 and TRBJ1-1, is SAVISQKPSRDICQRGTSLTIQCQVDSQVTMMFWYRQQPGQSLTLIATANQGSEATYESGFVIDKFPISRPNLTFSTLTVSNMSPEDSSIYLCSVDLGAATEAFFGQGTRLTVV.

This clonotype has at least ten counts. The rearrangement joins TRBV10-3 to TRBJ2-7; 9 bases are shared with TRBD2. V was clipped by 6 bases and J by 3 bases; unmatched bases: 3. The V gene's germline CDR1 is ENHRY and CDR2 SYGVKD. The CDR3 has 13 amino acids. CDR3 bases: TGTGCCATCAGCGGTAGCGGGAGCTACGAGCAGTACTTC. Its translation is CAISGSGSYEQYF.

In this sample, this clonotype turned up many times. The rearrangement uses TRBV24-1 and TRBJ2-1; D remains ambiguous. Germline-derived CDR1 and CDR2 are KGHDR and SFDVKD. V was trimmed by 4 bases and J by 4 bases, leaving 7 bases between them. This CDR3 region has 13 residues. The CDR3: CATSDGRYNEQFF. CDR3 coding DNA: TGTGCCACCAGTGACGGGCGATACAATGAGCAGTTCTTC.

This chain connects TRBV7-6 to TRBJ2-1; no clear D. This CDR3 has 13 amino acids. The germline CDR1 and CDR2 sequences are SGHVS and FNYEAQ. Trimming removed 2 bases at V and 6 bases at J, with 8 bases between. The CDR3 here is CASSLRPTNEQFF. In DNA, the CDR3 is TGTGCCAGCAGCTTACGACCGACCAATGAGCAGTTCTTC. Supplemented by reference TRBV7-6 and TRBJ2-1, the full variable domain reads GAGVSQSPRYKVTKRGQDVALRCDPISGHVSLYWYRQALGQGPEFLTYFNYEAQQDKSGLPNDRFSAERPEGSISTLTIQRTEQRDSAMYRCASSLRPTNEQFFGPGTRLTVL.

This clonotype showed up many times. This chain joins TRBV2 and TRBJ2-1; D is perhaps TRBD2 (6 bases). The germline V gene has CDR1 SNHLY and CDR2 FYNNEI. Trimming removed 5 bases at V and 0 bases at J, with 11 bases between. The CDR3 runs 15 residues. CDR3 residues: CASSLSGSSYNEQFF. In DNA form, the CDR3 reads TGTGCCAGCAGTCTTTCCGGGAGCTCCTACAATGAGCAGTTCTTC.

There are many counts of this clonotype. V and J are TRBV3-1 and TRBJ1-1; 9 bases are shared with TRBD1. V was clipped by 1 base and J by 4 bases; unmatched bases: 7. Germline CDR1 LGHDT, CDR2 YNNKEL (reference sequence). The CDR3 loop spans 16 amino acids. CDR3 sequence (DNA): TGTGCCAGCAGCCAAGTCTACAGGGGGCCCGGCACTGAAGCTTTCTTT. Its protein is CASSQVYRGPGTEAFF.

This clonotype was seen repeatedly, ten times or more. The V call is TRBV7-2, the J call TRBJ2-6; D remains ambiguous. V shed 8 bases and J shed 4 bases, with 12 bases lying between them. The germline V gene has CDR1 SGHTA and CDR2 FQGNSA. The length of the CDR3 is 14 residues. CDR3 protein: CASFFTSGANVLTF. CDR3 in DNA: TGTGCCAGCTTCTTTACTTCCGGGGCCAACGTCCTGACTTTC.

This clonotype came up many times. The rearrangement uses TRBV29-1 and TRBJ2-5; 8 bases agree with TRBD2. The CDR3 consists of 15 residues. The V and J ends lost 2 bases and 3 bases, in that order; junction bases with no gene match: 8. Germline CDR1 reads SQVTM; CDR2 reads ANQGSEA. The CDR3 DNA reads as TGCAGCGTTGAAATGGGCGGGAGGAAAAAAGAGACCCAGTACTTC. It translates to CSVEMGGRKKETQYF.

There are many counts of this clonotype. CDR3: CASSTGPFGNTIYF. DNA for the CDR3: TGTGCCAGCAGCACGGGACCCTTCGGAAACACCATATATTTT. The chain is built from TRBV9 and TRBJ1-3; a weak D match, TRBD1 (5 bases). The CDR3 spans 14 residues. Germline CDR1 SGDLS, CDR2 YYNGEE. Trimming shortened V by 4 bases and J by 4 bases, and 12 bases separated the two germline ends. The variable domain in full, with the rest retrieved from reference TRBV9 and TRBJ1-3, is DSGVTQTPKHLITATGQRVTLRCSPRSGDLSVYWYQQSLDQGLQFLIQYYNGEERAKGNILERFSAQQFPDLHSELNLSSLELGDSALYFCASSTGPFGNTIYFGEGSWLTVV.

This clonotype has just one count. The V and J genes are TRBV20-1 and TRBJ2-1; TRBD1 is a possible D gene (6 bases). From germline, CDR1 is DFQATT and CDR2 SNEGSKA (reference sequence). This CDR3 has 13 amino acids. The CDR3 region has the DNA TGCAGCAAAGTCCCGGCAGGGGACAATGAGCAGTTCTTC. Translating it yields CSKVPAGDNEQFF.

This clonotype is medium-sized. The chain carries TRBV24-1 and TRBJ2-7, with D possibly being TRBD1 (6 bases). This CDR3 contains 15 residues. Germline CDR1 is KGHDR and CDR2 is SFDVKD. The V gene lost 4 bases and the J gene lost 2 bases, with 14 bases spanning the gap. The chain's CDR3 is CATSEETGDPYEQYF. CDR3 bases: TGTGCCACCAGTGAGGAGACAGGAGATCCCTACGAGCAGTACTTC.

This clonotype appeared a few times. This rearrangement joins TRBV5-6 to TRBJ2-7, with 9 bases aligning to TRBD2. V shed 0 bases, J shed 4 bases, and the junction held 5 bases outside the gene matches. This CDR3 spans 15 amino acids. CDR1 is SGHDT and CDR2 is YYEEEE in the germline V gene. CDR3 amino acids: CASSLVPSGVYEQYF. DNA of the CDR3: TGTGCCAGCAGCTTGGTACCTAGCGGGGTATACGAGCAGTACTTC.

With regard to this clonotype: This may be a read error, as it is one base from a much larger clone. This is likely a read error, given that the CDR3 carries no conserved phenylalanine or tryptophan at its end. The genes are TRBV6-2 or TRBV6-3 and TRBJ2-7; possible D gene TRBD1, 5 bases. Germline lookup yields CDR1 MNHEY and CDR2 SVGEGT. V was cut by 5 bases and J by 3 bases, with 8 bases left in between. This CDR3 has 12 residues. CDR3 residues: CASSPRVYEQYS. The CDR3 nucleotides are TGTGCCAGCAGTCCCAGGGTCTACGAGCAGTACTCC.

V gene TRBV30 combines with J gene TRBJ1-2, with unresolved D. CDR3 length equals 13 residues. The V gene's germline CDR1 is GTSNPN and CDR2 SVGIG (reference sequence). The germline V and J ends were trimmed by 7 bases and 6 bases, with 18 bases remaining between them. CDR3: CASLLRPADGYTF. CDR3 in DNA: TGTGCCTCCCTCCTTAGGCCCGCAGATGGCTACACCTTC.

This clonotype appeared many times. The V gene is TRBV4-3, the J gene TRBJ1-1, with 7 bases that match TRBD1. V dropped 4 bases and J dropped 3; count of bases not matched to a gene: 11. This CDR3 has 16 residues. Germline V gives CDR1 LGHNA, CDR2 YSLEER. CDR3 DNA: TGCGCCAGCAGCCCGGGACAGATCCAAACTTACACTGAAGCTTTCTTT. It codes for CASSPGQIQTYTEAFF.

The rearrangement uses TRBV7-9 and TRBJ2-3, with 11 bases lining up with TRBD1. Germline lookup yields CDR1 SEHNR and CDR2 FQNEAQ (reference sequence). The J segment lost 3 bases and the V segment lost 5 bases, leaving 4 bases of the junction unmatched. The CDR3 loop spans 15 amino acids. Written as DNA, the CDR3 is TGTGCCAGCAGCCCTGGACAGGGGGCAACAGATACGCAGTATTTT. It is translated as CASSPGQGATDTQYF.

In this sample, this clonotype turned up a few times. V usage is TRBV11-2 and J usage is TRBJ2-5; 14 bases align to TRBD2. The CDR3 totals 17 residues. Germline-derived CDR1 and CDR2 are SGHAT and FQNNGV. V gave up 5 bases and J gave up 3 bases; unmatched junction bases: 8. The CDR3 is CASSPRLAGGLKETQYF. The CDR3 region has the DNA TGTGCCAGCAGCCCGCGACTAGCGGGGGGGCTCAAAGAGACCCAGTACTTC.

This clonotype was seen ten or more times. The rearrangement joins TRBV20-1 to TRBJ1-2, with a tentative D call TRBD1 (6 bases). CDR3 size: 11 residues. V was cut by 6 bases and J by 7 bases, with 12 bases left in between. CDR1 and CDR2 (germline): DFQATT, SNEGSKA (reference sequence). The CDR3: CSADSRGGYTF. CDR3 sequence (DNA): TGCAGTGCGGATAGCAGGGGTGGCTACACCTTC.

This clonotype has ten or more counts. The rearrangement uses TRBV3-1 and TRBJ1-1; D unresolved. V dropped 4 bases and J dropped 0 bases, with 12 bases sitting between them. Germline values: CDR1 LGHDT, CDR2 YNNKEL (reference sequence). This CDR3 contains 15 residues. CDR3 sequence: CASSRGVQMNTEAFF. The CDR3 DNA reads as TGTGCCAGCAGCCGAGGAGTTCAGATGAACACTGAAGCTTTCTTT. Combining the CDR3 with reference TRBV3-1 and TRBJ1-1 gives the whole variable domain DTAVSQTPKYLVTQMGNDKSIKCEQNLGHDTMYWYKQDSKKFLKIMFSYNNKELIINETVPNRFSPKSPDKAHLNLHINSLELGDSAVYFCASSRGVQMNTEAFFGQGTRLTVV.

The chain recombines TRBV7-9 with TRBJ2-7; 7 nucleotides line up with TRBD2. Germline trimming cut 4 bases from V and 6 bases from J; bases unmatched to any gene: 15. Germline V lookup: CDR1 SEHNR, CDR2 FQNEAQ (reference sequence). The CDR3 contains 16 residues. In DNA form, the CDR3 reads TGTGCCAGCAGCTCTCAAAGTGAGAACGGGAGGCCCGAGCAGTACTTC. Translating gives CASSSQSENGRPEQYF.

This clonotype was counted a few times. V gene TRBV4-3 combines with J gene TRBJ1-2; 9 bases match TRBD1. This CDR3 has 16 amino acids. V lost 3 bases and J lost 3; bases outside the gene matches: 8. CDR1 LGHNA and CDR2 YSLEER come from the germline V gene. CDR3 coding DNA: TGCGCCAGCAGCCAGGTTGGGACAGGGCAAGACTATGGCTACACCTTC. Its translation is CASSQVGTGQDYGYTF.

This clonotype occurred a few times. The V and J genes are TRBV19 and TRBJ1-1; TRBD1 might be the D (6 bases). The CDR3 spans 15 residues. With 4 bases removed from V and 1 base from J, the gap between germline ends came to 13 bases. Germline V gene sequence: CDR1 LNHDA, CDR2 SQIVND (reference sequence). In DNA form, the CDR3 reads TGTGCCAGTAGTAAATCACACAGGGCGAACACTGAAGCTTTCTTT. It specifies CASSKSHRANTEAFF.

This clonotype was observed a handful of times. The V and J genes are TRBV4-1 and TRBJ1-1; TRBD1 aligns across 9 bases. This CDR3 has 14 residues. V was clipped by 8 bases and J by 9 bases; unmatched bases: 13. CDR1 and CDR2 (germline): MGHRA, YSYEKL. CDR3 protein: CASGYRDRDGQAFF. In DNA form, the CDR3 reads TGCGCCAGCGGCTACCGGGACAGGGATGGTCAAGCTTTCTTT.

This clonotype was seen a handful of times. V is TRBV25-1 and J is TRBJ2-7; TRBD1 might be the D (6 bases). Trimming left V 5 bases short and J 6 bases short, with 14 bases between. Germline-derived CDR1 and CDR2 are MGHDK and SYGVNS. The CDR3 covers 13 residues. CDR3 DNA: TGTGCCAGCAGTCCGACAGGATCCCCCGAGCAGTACTTC. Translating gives CASSPTGSPEQYF.